These T cell receptor beta chains were read from a single sample in a study of cytotoxic CD8 clonotypes in ibrutinib-treated CLL. Profiling relied on immunoSEQ multiplex PCR, and the TCRdb table lists in-frame clones only, not all of them. The table records 100,000 to 150,000 clones, 80% to 90% of them present only once. Source: PBMCs, taken after 24 months of ibrutinib treatment. All receptors derive from a human donor with chronic lymphocytic leukemia. Each CDR3 is given with its conserved first and last residue. D genes are given only for firm matches. Expanded clones are given a class, and other clones once, few, many or no size at all.

TRBJ2-5 . TRBD1 TRBV19 CASSQTTGGKETQYF TGTGCCAGTAGCCAAACGACAGGGGGGAAAGAGACCCAGTACTTC
TRBJ1-2 few . TRBV30 CAWDDLYGYTF TGTGCCTGGGACGATCTCTATGGCTACACCTTC
TRBJ2-3 . TRBD2 TRBV2 CATIRGGRESTQYF TGTGCCACAATCCGGGGGGGCCGAGAAAGTACGCAGTATTTT
TRBJ1-1 once . TRBV5-1 CASSWDPNTEAFF TGCGCCAGCAGCTGGGACCCGAACACTGAAGCTTTCTTT
TRBJ1-1 . TRBD1 TRBV29-1 CSVDRGQVTEAFF TGCAGCGTTGACAGGGGACAGGTGACTGAAGCTTTCTTT
TRBJ1-1 . . TRBV27 CASSRTSLNTEAFF TGTGCCAGCAGTAGGACCTCCTTGAACACTGAAGCTTTCTTT
TRBJ2-7 . . TRBV28 CASSSPGVSYEQYF TGTGCCAGCAGTTCGCCCGGGGTCTCCTACGAGCAGTACTTC
TRBJ2-1 . TRBD1 TRBV27 CASSLYDRGHNEQFF TGTGCCAGCAGTTTATACGACAGGGGTCACAATGAGCAGTTCTTC
TRBJ2-7 . TRBD1 TRBV19 CASSPEGQGLGWEYF TGTGCCAGTAGTCCCGAGGGACAGGGTCTTGGATGGGAGTACTTC
TRBJ1-1 . . TRBV7-8 CASSSTGQLNTEAFF TGTGCCAGCAGCTCAACGGGGCAGCTGAACACTGAAGCTTTCTTT
TRBJ2-7 . TRBD1 TRBV7-3 CASSLGTGVSYEQYF TGTGCCAGCAGCCTGGGGACAGGGGTCTCCTACGAGCAGTACTTC
TRBJ2-4 . TRBD1 TRBV9 CASSSGQGLTNIQYF TGTGCCAGCAGCTCGGGACAGGGTCTCACAAATATTCAGTACTTC
TRBJ1-5 . . TRBV2 CASKRQGPSISNQPQHF TGTGCCAGCAAAAGGCAGGGGCCCTCGATTAGCAATCAGCCCCAGCATTTT
TRBJ2-6 . TRBD2 TRBV4-2 CASSQGGLAGVFHSGANVLTF TGTGCCAGCAGCCAAGGTGGACTAGCGGGAGTTTTTCACTCTGGGGCCAACGTCCTGACTTTC
TRBJ1-1 . . TRBV19 CASRLQGGWGNTEAFF TGTGCCAGTAGGCTACAGGGAGGATGGGGAAACACTGAAGCTTTCTTT
TRBJ2-3 . . TRBV5-1 CASRSSPSTDTQYF TGCGCCAGCCGGAGCTCCCCTAGCACAGATACGCAGTATTTT
TRBJ1-3 . . TRBV7-9 CASSLDGAGNTIYF TGTGCCAGCAGCTTAGATGGGGCTGGAAACACCATATATTTT
TRBJ2-6 once TRBD1 TRBV4-2 CASSQEQKGTGVPHRSNVLTF TGTGCCAGCAGCCAAGAACAGAAAGGGACAGGGGTTCCCCACCGGTCCAACGTCCTGACTTTC
TRBJ1-1 . . TRBV28 CASRKSMNTEAFF TGTGCCAGCAGGAAATCCATGAACACTGAAGCTTTCTTT
TRBJ1-2 . . TRBV28 CASRGGSTNYGYTF TGTGCCAGCAGAGGGGGGAGTACTAACTATGGCTACACCTTC
TRBJ2-6 . TRBD2 TRBV5-1 CASSSTPGGPYFPSGANVLTF TGCGCCAGCAGCTCGACTCCGGGGGGACCTTACTTCCCCTCTGGGGCCAACGTCCTGACTTTC
TRBJ2-7 . . TRBV18 CASSTLGTRTYEQYF TGTGCCAGCTCCACCTTAGGGACTCGGACCTACGAGCAGTACTTC
TRBJ2-2 . . TRBV7-9 CASSKMGRSELFF TGTGCCAGCAGCAAAATGGGGCGGAGCGAGCTGTTTTTT
TRBJ1-1 . TRBD1 TRBV28 CASSPLGTGVENTEAFF TGTGCCAGCAGTCCCCTCGGGACAGGGGTTGAGAACACTGAAGCTTTCTTT
TRBJ2-3 . . TRBV5-1 CASSLTASDTDTQYF TGCGCCAGCAGCTTGACGGCATCAGACACAGATACGCAGTATTTT
TRBJ1-2 . TRBD1 TRBV2 CAIQRTGRGVGYTF TGTGCCATCCAACGGACAGGGCGTGGAGTTGGCTACACCTTC
TRBJ2-1 . TRBD2 TRBV6-1 CASSTRAGGQNEQFF TGTGCCAGCAGTACCCGAGCGGGAGGGCAGAATGAGCAGTTCTTC
TRBJ1-2 . . TRBV25-1 CASSEYYGYTF TGTGCCAGCAGTGAATACTATGGCTACACCTTC
TRBJ2-7 . . TRBV5-4 CASSLDHSQQQYF TGTGCCAGCAGCTTGGACCATTCTCAACAGCAGTACTTC
TRBJ1-5 once . TRBV5-8 CASSFWGRVVGQPQHF TGTGCCAGCAGCTTTTGGGGCAGGGTGGTTGGTCAGCCCCAGCATTTT
TRBJ2-5 . TRBD2 TRBV18 CASSLGLAGAETQYF TGTGCCAGCTCACTGGGACTAGCGGGAGCAGAGACCCAGTACTTC
TRBJ2-5 . . TRBV7-2 CASSLGQGLQTQYF TGTGCCAGCAGCTTAGGGCAGGGGCTACAGACCCAGTACTTC
TRBJ1-1 . . TRBV5-1 CASSLGRTEAFF TGCGCCAGCAGCTTGGGTCGCACTGAAGCTTTCTTT
TRBJ1-4 . . TRBV6-5 CASSYREINEKLFF TGTGCCAGCAGTTACCGGGAGATTAATGAAAAACTGTTTTTT
TRBJ1-4 . . TRBV2 CASSEAAGVNEKLFF TGTGCCAGCAGTGAAGCCGCAGGGGTAAATGAAAAACTGTTTTTT
TRBJ2-2 . . TRBV7-9 CASSFVVGGAGELFF TGTGCCAGCAGCTTTGTCGTCGGAGGTGCCGGGGAGCTGTTTTTT
TRBJ1-4 . TRBD1 TRBV5-1 CASSPGWQGANEKLFF TGCGCCAGCAGCCCCGGGTGGCAGGGGGCTAATGAAAAACTGTTTTTT
TRBJ1-6 . . TRBV11-1 CASSLQGNNSPLHF TGTGCCAGCAGCTTACAGGGGAATAATTCACCCCTCCACTTT
TRBJ2-2 . . TRBV4-3 CASSQDARTGELFF TGCGCCAGCAGCCAAGATGCCCGCACCGGGGAGCTGTTTTTT
TRBJ2-1 . . TRBV10-3 CAISESSVRGNEQFF TGTGCCATCAGTGAGTCGAGCGTGCGAGGGAATGAGCAGTTCTTC
TRBJ2-2 . . TRBV6-6 CASSNRETGELFF TGTGCCAGCTCCAACAGGGAGACCGGGGAGCTGTTTTTT
TRBJ1-2 . TRBD1 TRBV28 CASSPTGGAYGYTF TGTGCCAGCAGTCCTACAGGGGGCGCGTATGGCTACACCTTC